Below, 20 T cell receptor beta chains from the same sample are listed, as sequenced in a study of response to subunit inactivated influenza vaccine. MiXCR was run by TCRdb on the RT-PCR reads, yielding one entry per CDR3 protein. The table includes a few hundred thousand distinct CDR3 sequences, approximately 20% detected once. The source material was PBMCs from blood, sampled less than 22 months after vaccination. Every receptor here comes from a man aged 50 to 75 who received an inactivated influenza vaccine.

This clonotype was seen a few times. The chain combines TRBV20-1 with TRBJ1-1; TRBD1 aligns across 8 bases. Losses at the gene ends were 6 bases for V and 8 bases for J; bases not matched to a gene: 5. Germline V lookup: CDR1 DFQATT, CDR2 SNEGSKA (reference sequence). The CDR3 has 11 amino acids. CDR3 sequence (DNA): TGCAGTGCATACCGGGACAGGGAAGCTTTCTTT. Translation: CSAYRDREAFF.

This clonotype was seen a handful of times. The V gene is TRBV20-1, the J gene TRBJ2-2, with a possible D match to TRBD2 (5 bases). Between the trimmed V and J ends, which lost 2 bases and 6 bases, there was a span of 16 bases. The germline gives CDR1 DFQATT, CDR2 SNEGSKA (reference sequence). The CDR3 is 15 residues long. The CDR3 is CSARTARRAAGELFF. In DNA form, the CDR3 reads TGCAGTGCTAGAACCGCCCGGAGAGCGGCCGGGGAGCTGTTTTTT.

J is TRBJ2-5 and V is TRBV20-1, with D perhaps TRBD1 (5 bases). V lost 3 bases and J lost 2, with 13 bases in between. The CDR3 totals 14 residues. CDR1 DFQATT and CDR2 SNEGSKA come from the germline V gene (reference sequence). CDR3 DNA sequence: TGCAGTGCTAGGAAATTCGGACATCAAGAGACCCAGTACTTC. Translated: CSARKFGHQETQYF.

This rearrangement joins TRBV4-3 to TRBJ1-6; D is ambiguous. Trimming stripped 6 bases from V and 0 bases from J, with 9 bases between. The germline gives CDR1 LGHNA, CDR2 YSLEER. The CDR3 totals 15 residues. CDR3 amino acids: CASSERRSYNSPLHF. DNA of the CDR3: TGCGCCAGCAGTGAGCGACGCTCCTATAATTCACCCCTCCACTTT.

This chain uses TRBV5-1 with TRBJ1-5; D call uncertain. The ends were cut back, 0 bases at V and 4 bases at J, with 11 bases in the middle. The CDR3 has 15 amino acids. Germline lookup yields CDR1 SGHRS and CDR2 YFSETQ. This CDR3 reads CASSLAGRRNQPQHF. The CDR3 DNA reads as TGCGCCAGCAGCTTGGCTGGAAGACGGAATCAGCCCCAGCATTTT. The variable domain in full, with the rest retrieved from reference TRBV5-1 and TRBJ1-5, is KAGVTQTPRYLIKTRGQQVTLSCSPISGHRSVSWYQQTPGQGLQFLFEYFSETQRNKGNFPGRFSGRQFSNSRSEMNVSTLELGDSALYLCASSLAGRRNQPQHFGDGTRLSIL.

J is TRBJ1-1 and V is TRBV4-2, with D possibly TRBD1 on 5 matching bases. The CDR3 extends over 15 amino acids. The V gene's germline CDR1 is LGHNA and CDR2 YNFKEQ. V lost 4 bases and J 3 bases, leaving 15 bases between the germline ends. CDR3 sequence: CASSPYGGSYTEAFF. CDR3 coding DNA: TGTGCCAGCAGCCCCTACGGGGGGTCCTACACTGAAGCTTTCTTT.

This clonotype has only a few counts. V usage is TRBV10-3 and J usage is TRBJ1-2, with TRBD1 as a possible D gene (6 bases). Germline V gene lookup returns CDR1 ENHRY and CDR2 SYGVKD. CDR3 length: 13 amino acids. V dropped 2 bases and J dropped 6 bases, with 10 bases sitting between them. The CDR3 DNA sequence: TGTGCCATCAGTGAGACAGGGTCGAATGGCTACACCTTC. Translating gives CAISETGSNGYTF.

This clonotype was detected only a few times. CDR3 amino acids: CASTKTDNQPQHF. CDR3 DNA sequence: TGTGCCAGCACCAAGACAGACAATCAGCCCCAGCATTTT. The chain combines TRBV12-3 or TRBV12-4 with TRBJ1-5; weak D call: TRBD1 (5 bases). The CDR3 length is 13 residues. V was clipped by 7 bases and J by 3 bases, with 10 bases between them.

In this sample, this clonotype turned up a few times. The chain is built from TRBV7-9 and TRBJ2-7; 8 bases line up with TRBD2. CDR3 size: 16 residues. The V gene end was trimmed by 5 bases and the J gene end by 2 bases; junction bases not matched to a gene: 11. CDR1 is SEHNR, CDR2 FQNEAQ, per germline (reference sequence). The DNA of the CDR3 is TGTGCCAGCAGCCCCCTACCCCTTAGCGGGGCCTACGAGCAGTACTTC. Translated, it gives CASSPLPLSGAYEQYF.

V is TRBV3-1 and J is TRBJ1-1; possibly TRBD1 for D (6 bases). CDR3 length: 14 residues. Looked up from germline, CDR1 is LGHDT and CDR2 is YNNKEL (reference sequence). V was shortened by 3 bases and J by 1 base, with 9 bases between the two germline ends. For the CDR3, the DNA is TGTGCCAGCAGCCACGGGGGACAGAACACTGAAGCTTTCTTT. Its protein is CASSHGGQNTEAFF.

There are many counts of this clonotype. The chain has TRBV28 and TRBJ1-6; a possible D gene is TRBD1 (5 bases). CDR1 is MDHEN, CDR2 SYDVKM, per germline. Trimming took off 6 bases at V and 9 bases at J, with 12 bases between the two ends. This CDR3 has 13 residues. For the CDR3, the DNA is TGTGCCAGCAGCAGGGACGCAGCTTCACCCCTCCACTTT. Its translation: CASSRDAASPLHF.

The rearrangement uses TRBV15 and TRBJ1-2; TRBD1 matches 9 bases. V dropped 6 bases and J dropped 6; count of bases not matched to a gene: 8. Germline V gene data show CDR1 as LNHNV and CDR2 as YYDKDF (reference sequence). The CDR3 length is 14 residues. In DNA, the CDR3 is TGTGCCACCAGGGATAACAGGGGGCTTGATGGCTACACCTTC. This gives the protein CATRDNRGLDGYTF.

In its sample, this clonotype was seen a few times. V usage is TRBV28 and J usage is TRBJ2-3, with 14 bases identical to TRBD2. With 4 bases clipped from V and 5 bases from J, the junction kept 8 bases outside the gene matches. This CDR3 contains 17 residues. Germline assignment: CDR1 MDHEN and CDR2 SYDVKM. The CDR3 here is CASSSRGLAGGEDTQYF. In nucleotides, the CDR3 is TGTGCCAGCAGTTCAAGAGGACTAGCGGGAGGTGAAGATACGCAGTATTTT. The full variable domain, its missing parts supplied by reference TRBV28 and TRBJ2-3, is DVKVTQSSRYLVKRTGEKVFLECVQDMDHENMFWYRQDPGLGLRLIYFSYDVKMKEKGDIPEGYSVSREKKERFSLILESASTNQTSMYLCASSSRGLAGGEDTQYFGPGTRLTVL.

The chain couples TRBV7-7 to TRBJ2-1; D is unresolved. The V and J ends lost 8 bases and 4 bases respectively, with 15 bases between them. Looked up from germline, CDR1 is SSHAT and CDR2 is FNYEAQ (reference sequence). The CDR3 has 14 residues. This CDR3 reads CASSLSGVYNEQFF. CDR3 in DNA: TGTGCCAGCTCCCTATCGGGTGTTTACAATGAGCAGTTCTTC.

The chain joins TRBV12-3 or TRBV12-4 to TRBJ1-1; 9 bases agree with TRBD1. Trimming cost V 5 bases and J 5 bases; bases outside gene matches: 15. The CDR3 totals 17 residues. DNA for the CDR3: TGTGCCAGCAGTCCCGGGACAGGGAGGGGATCTGAGACTGAAGCTTTCTTT. Protein: CASSPGTGRGSETEAFF.

In this sample, this clonotype turned up many times. This chain joins TRBV6-6 and TRBJ1-1; unclear D gene. CDR3 size: 12 residues. The V gene's germline CDR1 is MNHNY and CDR2 SVGAGI (reference sequence). V was cut by 6 bases and J by 5 bases, with 10 bases left in between. CDR3 loop: CASSFAGTEAFF. Written as DNA, the CDR3 is TGTGCCAGCAGCTTCGCGGGTACTGAAGCTTTCTTT.

The chain is built from TRBV3-1 and TRBJ2-1, with TRBD2 matching 12 bases. The CDR3 contains 19 residues. In germline, CDR1 is LGHDT, CDR2 YNNKEL (reference sequence). V lost 1 base to trimming and J lost 0 bases; unmatched junction nucleotides: 7. CDR3 loop: CASSQVSGLAGSSYNEQFF. The CDR3 coding sequence is TGTGCCAGCAGCCAAGTTTCCGGACTAGCGGGGTCCTCCTACAATGAGCAGTTCTTC.

The sample holds many counts of this clonotype. The chain has TRBV29-1 and TRBJ1-1; D remains ambiguous. The CDR3 has 14 residues. The germline V and J ends were trimmed by 7 bases and 4 bases, with 19 bases remaining between them. CDR1 is SQVTM and CDR2 is ANQGSEA in the germline V gene. As DNA, the CDR3 is TGCAGCGCCCTTTCGTTCGCGGGCGGCACTGAAGCTTTCTTT. It yields the protein CSALSFAGGTEAFF.

This chain joins TRBV19 and TRBJ1-5; a weak D match, TRBD1 (6 bases). The CDR3 contains 16 residues. V was cut by 1 base and J by 2 bases, with 12 bases left in between. Per the germline V gene, CDR1 is LNHDA and CDR2 is SQIVND (reference sequence). CDR3 nucleotide sequence: TGTGCCAGTAGTATAGTGCAGGGGTCGGGCAATCAGCCCCAGCATTTT. It is translated as CASSIVQGSGNQPQHF. Together with reference TRBV19 and TRBJ1-5, the CDR3 gives the full variable domain: DGGITQSPKYLFRKEGQNVTLSCEQNLNHDAMYWYRQDPGQGLRLIYYSQIVNDFQKGDIAEGYSVSREKKESFPLTVTSAQKNPTAFYLCASSIVQGSGNQPQHFGDGTRLSIL.

The rearrangement joins TRBV7-6 to TRBJ2-5; no clear D gene. Per germline, CDR1 SGHVS and CDR2 FNYEAQ. There are 16 residues in the CDR3. V lost 3 bases, J lost 7 bases, and 21 bases lay in between. The CDR3 region is CASSFVRDWTHGTQYF. The CDR3 DNA is TGTGCCAGCAGCTTCGTCAGAGATTGGACCCACGGGACCCAGTACTTC.